Given below is one T cell receptor (beta chain) in context. These data come from a study of CD4 and CD8 cells across lung adenocarcinoma regions. With 8 bases clipped from V and 12 bases from J, the junction kept 23 bases outside the gene matches. CDR3 length: 16 residues. CDR1 and CDR2 (germline): MGHDK, SYGVNS. TCRdb re-analysed the PCR reads in MiXCR, keeping a single row per CDR3 protein. The sample lists approximately 12,000 distinct CDR3 sequences; about 50% were seen once. The sample taken for sequencing was CD8+ T cells from the margin of a lung tumor. This clonotype originated in a female donor with lung adenocarcinoma. The CD4 and CD8 labels of this study may be unreliable. The chain uses TRBV25-1 and TRBJ2-3; TRBD1 matches 7 bases. DNA of the CDR3: TGTGCCAGCGCGGAGTTAGGGGGCCAGGGCCCAGAGACCCAGTATTTT. Amino acids: CASAELGGQGPETQYF. Variable domain in full (rest from reference TRBV25-1 and TRBJ2-3): EADIYQTPRYLVIGTGKKITLECSQTMGHDKMYWYQQDPGMELHLIHYSYGVNSTEKGDLSSESTVSRIRTEHFPLTLESARPSHTSQYLCASAELGGQGPETQYFGPGTRLTVL.